A single sample gave rise to the 13 T cell receptor beta chains below, sequenced in a study of identical twins. TCRdb called the 5' RACE reads again in MiXCR, with one record for every CDR3 protein. The sample has fewer than 500,000 distinct CDR3 sequences; approximately 24% are singletons. These data are also associated with another study on T cells expressing NK-cell markers.

The sequenced sample was CD4+ T cells sorted from blood. These receptors came from a woman in her late teens or twenties in good health.

This clonotype has at least ten counts. V usage is TRBV29-1 and J usage is TRBJ2-7; no clear D. The V gene's germline CDR1 is SQVTM and CDR2 ANQGSEA. V gave up 7 bases and J gave up 3 bases, with 10 bases separating them. The CDR3 has 11 residues. The CDR3 loop reads CSAKQGYEQYF. CDR3 bases: TGCAGCGCCAAACAAGGCTACGAGCAGTACTTC.

This clonotype was counted a few times. The J gene is TRBJ2-7, the V gene TRBV20-1; either TRBD1 or TRBD2 may fit D (6 bases each). Trimming cost V 5 bases and J 0 bases, with 14 bases left between them. CDR1 DFQATT and CDR2 SNEGSKA come from the germline V gene (reference sequence). The CDR3 runs to 14 residues. CDR3 in DNA: TGCAGTGCTTCCCGGGGGCCCAACTCCTACGAGCAGTACTTC. It specifies CSASRGPNSYEQYF.

This clonotype occurred many times. This rearrangement joins TRBV12-3 or TRBV12-4 to TRBJ2-1; 11 bases are a match to TRBD2. The CDR3 is made up of 16 amino acids. Trimming cost V 6 bases and J 3 bases; bases outside gene matches: 7. The CDR3: CASSRLAGSYYNEQFF. DNA for the CDR3: TGTGCCAGCAGCCGACTAGCGGGATCCTACTACAATGAGCAGTTCTTC.

The chain uses TRBV20-1 and TRBJ1-5; D might be TRBD1 (5 bases). V was cut by 6 bases and J by 3 bases, with 12 bases left in between. CDR1 DFQATT and CDR2 SNEGSKA come from the germline V gene (reference sequence). This CDR3 spans 13 amino acids. DNA of the CDR3: TGCAGTGCGCGGGACGTAAACAATCAGCCCCAGCATTTT. This sequence encodes CSARDVNNQPQHF.

This clonotype was seen many times. J is TRBJ2-7 and V is TRBV12-3 or TRBV12-4; tentative D call: TRBD2 (6 bases). V lost 5 bases to trimming and J lost 5 bases, with 7 bases between them. The CDR3 is 11 residues long. CDR3 protein: CASSRLDEQYF. CDR3 nucleotides: TGTGCCAGCAGTCGACTAGACGAGCAGTACTTC.

In its sample, this clonotype was seen a few times. The chain combines TRBV7-2 with TRBJ2-3, with D hard to call. The CDR3 runs 14 residues. The germline CDR1 and CDR2 sequences are SGHTA and FQGNSA. Between the trimmed V and J ends, which lost 5 bases and 6 bases, there was a span of 15 bases. The CDR3 bases are TGTGCCAGCAGCCTCGGGCCCGAGGCGGATACGCAGTATTTT. Its translation is CASSLGPEADTQYF.

The V and J genes are TRBV7-2 and TRBJ2-3; 8 positions match TRBD2. The germline V gene has CDR1 SGHTA and CDR2 FQGNSA. The CDR3 is 14 residues long. With V trimmed by 5 bases and J by 6 bases, 7 bases remained unmatched. The CDR3 coding sequence is TGTGCCAGCAGCACCGGACTAGCAATGGATACGCAGTATTTT. It is translated as CASSTGLAMDTQYF.

A few counts support this clonotype. J is TRBJ2-1 and V is TRBV6-5; D is possibly TRBD1 or TRBD2 (5 bases each). This CDR3 contains 12 residues. Trimming pared 7 bases from V and 15 bases from J, leaving 19 bases between. CDR1 and CDR2 (germline): MNHEY, SVGAGI. CDR3 in amino acids: CASTSGSGRAFF. In DNA form, the CDR3 reads TGTGCCAGCACAAGTGGGTCGGGGCGGGCGTTCTTC.

This clonotype turned up a few times. The chain is built from TRBV24-1 and TRBJ2-6; a possible D gene is TRBD1 (5 bases). CDR1 is KGHDR and CDR2 is SFDVKD in the germline V gene. CDR3 length equals 14 residues. The germline V and J ends were trimmed by 12 bases and 0 bases, with 11 bases remaining between them. Here the CDR3 DNA reads TGTGCCTCTTGGGGCCTCTCTGGGGCCAACGTCCTGACTTTC. Translation gives CASWGLSGANVLTF.

V and J are TRBV10-1 and TRBJ2-1, with 10 bases that match TRBD2. CDR1 is WNHNN, CDR2 SYGVQD, per germline (reference sequence). The CDR3 contains 20 residues. Trimming cost V 4 bases and J 0 bases; bases outside gene matches: 15. CDR3 sequence: CASSGQVASGGHSSYNEQFF. As DNA, the CDR3 is TGCGCCAGCAGTGGTCAGGTGGCTAGCGGGGGTCACAGCTCCTACAATGAGCAGTTCTTC.

This clonotype came up a few times. This chain uses TRBV12-3 or TRBV12-4 with TRBJ2-7; D tentatively fits TRBD1 or TRBD2 (5 bases each). Trimming stripped 5 bases from V and 2 bases from J, with 13 bases between. The CDR3 is made up of 14 amino acids. CDR3 sequence reads: CASSPGRLTYEQYF. Written as DNA, the CDR3 is TGTGCCAGCAGTCCGGGACGGTTGACCTACGAGCAGTACTTC.

The chain couples TRBV7-3 to TRBJ2-5, with TRBD1 matching over 9 bases. The CDR3 runs to 15 residues. Per germline, CDR1 SGHTA and CDR2 FQGTGA. V lost 6 bases, J lost 2 bases, and 7 bases stayed unmatched. The CDR3 region has the DNA TGTGCCAGCAGTCCAGGACAGGGGCTACAAGAGACCCAGTACTTC. Amino acids: CASSPGQGLQETQYF.

The chain combines TRBV7-9 with TRBJ1-2; tentatively, D is TRBD1 (6 bases). V was pared by 8 bases and J by 4 bases, with 11 bases between. The V gene's germline CDR1 is SEHNR and CDR2 FQNEAQ (reference sequence). The CDR3 spans 12 residues. The CDR3, as DNA: TGTGCCAGCGGTCCGGACAGCTATGGCTACACCTTC. Translation: CASGPDSYGYTF.